This T cell receptor beta chain was retrieved from a study of vaccination effects on CD4 cells after COVID-19. The overall study: Sampling occurred a median 72 days post second dose, range 14 to 241.

This clone ranks as medium-sized. Its antigen remains unknown. Data came from immunoSEQ multiplex PCR; TCRdb stores just in-frame clones and leaves some out. The sample shows about 57,000 clones, around four fifths of them seen only once. Following 10 days of culture, CD4+ T cells were isolated. Vaccination of participants consisted of two doses of either the BNT162b2 or mRNA-1273 vaccine. V lost 0 bases and J lost 5, with 5 bases in between. The germline V gene encodes CDR1 SGHRS and CDR2 YFSETQ. CDR3 length equals 12 residues. Sequenced here: CD4+ T cells from PBMCs cultured without peptide, sampled after COVID-19 vaccination. The chain links TRBV5-1 to TRBJ1-2, with D unclear. The source of this sequence is a human donor who received a COVID-19 vaccine. The CDR3 sequence is CASSLEGYGYTF. The DNA of the CDR3 is TGCGCCAGCAGCTTGGAAGGGTATGGCTACACCTTC.